This note documents a single T cell receptor beta chain sequence. The data belong to a study of T cells of healthy individuals. One entry per CDR3 protein, called by TCRdb with MiXCR from the 5' RACE reads. The sample consists of roughly 87,000 distinct CDR3 sequences, about 16% of them appearing once. The sequence was obtained from a human donor in good health.

The CDR3 bases are TGTGCCAGCAGCCCCCCGTCCGGGGCCCTCACAGATACGCAGTATTTT. Its translation: CASSPPSGALTDTQYF. The chain carries TRBV11-2 and TRBJ2-3, with D possibly being TRBD1 or TRBD2 (5 bases each). Germline values: CDR1 SGHAT, CDR2 FQNNGV. Trimming took 5 bases from V and 2 from J, leaving 17 bases between them. The CDR3 spans 16 residues.